The 5 T cell receptor beta chains given below trace back to one sample, sequenced in a study of T cell repertoires in cytomegalovirus infection. A single record per CDR3 protein comes from TCRdb applying MiXCR to the reads. The sample lists 900,000 to 950,000 distinct CDR3 sequences; approximately 32% were seen once. No antigen is known for these receptors. Sequenced material: cultured CD8+ T cells from PBMCs, taken from culture after CMV antigen stimulation. The source is a human donor in good health (CMV status not recorded). Some clones in this sample may be carry-over from other donors' samples.

The chain couples TRBV20-1 to TRBJ1-1; 8 bases agree with TRBD1. CDR1 is DFQATT, CDR2 SNEGSKA, per germline (reference sequence). After removal of 2 bases from V and 3 bases from J, the junction contained 11 bases not matched to a gene. The CDR3 consists of 16 residues. CDR3 sequence (DNA): TGCAGTGCTAGACGGCGAGCAGACAGGGGTGACACTGAAGCTTTCTTT. Translation: CSARRRADRGDTEAFF.

The CDR3 protein is CATSRDSTGGIKNGYTF. In DNA, the CDR3 is TGTGCCACCAGCAGGGACTCTACAGGGGGAATAAAGAATGGCTACACCTTC. The V gene is TRBV15, the J gene TRBJ1-2, with TRBD1 matching 8 bases. CDR3 length: 17 residues. Unmatched junction bases numbered 15, after V lost 3 bases and J lost 6 bases. The germline gives CDR1 LNHNV, CDR2 YYDKDF (reference sequence).

This chain links TRBV2 with TRBJ1-2; no reliable D call. V was pared by 6 bases and J by 2 bases, with 10 bases between. CDR3 length equals 13 residues. Germline V gives CDR1 SNHLY, CDR2 FYNNEI. The CDR3 DNA reads as TGTGCCAGCAGCGAAAGACAAAACTATGGCTACACCTTC. Translation: CASSERQNYGYTF.

With respect to this clonotype: A single base separates this from a much larger clone, so it may be a read error. This chain joins TRBV12-3 or TRBV12-4 and TRBJ1-2; the D gene is possibly TRBD1 (6 bases). CDR3 length: 12 residues. In DNA, the CDR3 is TGTGTCAGCAGCACAGGGCGCTATGGCTACACCTTC. Translating gives CVSSTGRYGYTF.

This clonotype was detected many times. The V gene is TRBV7-8, the J gene TRBJ1-4, with a tentative D call TRBD1 (5 bases). The CDR3 sequence is 14 residues long. Germline-derived CDR1 and CDR2 are SGHVS and FQNEAQ. The V end lost 1 base, the J end lost 7 bases, and 10 bases lay between the germline ends. CDR3 amino acids: CASSLGGVREKLFF. The CDR3 bases are TGTGCCAGCAGCTTAGGGGGGGTACGTGAAAAACTGTTTTTT.